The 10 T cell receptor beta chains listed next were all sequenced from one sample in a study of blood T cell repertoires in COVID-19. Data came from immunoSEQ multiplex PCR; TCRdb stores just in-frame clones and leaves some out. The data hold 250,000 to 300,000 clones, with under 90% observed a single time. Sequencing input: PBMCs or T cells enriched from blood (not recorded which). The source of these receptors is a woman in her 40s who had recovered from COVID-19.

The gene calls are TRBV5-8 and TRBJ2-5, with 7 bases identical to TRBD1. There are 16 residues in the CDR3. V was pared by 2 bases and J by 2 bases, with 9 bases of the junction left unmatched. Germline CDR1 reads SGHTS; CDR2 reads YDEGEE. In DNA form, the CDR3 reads TGTGCCAGCAGCTTAGGGAAAAGGGGGCGGCAAGAGACCCAGTACTTC. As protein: CASSLGKRGRQETQYF. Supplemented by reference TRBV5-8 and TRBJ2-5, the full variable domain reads EAGVTQSPTHLIKTRGQQATLRCSPISGHTSVYWYQQALGLGLQFLLWYDEGEERNRGNFPPRFSGRQFPNYSSELNVNALELEDSALYLCASSLGKRGRQETQYFGPGTRLLVL.

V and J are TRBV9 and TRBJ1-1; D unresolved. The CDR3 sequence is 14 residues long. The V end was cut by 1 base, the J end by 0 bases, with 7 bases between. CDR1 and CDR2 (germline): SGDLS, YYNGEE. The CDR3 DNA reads TGTGCCAGCAGCGTAACAGATATGAACACTGAAGCTTTCTTT. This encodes CASSVTDMNTEAFF.

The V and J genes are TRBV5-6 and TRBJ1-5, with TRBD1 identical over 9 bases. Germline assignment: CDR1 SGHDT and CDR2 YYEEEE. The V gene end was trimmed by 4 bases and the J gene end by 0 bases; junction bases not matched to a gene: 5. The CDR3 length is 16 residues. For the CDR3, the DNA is TGTGCCAGCAGCCAGGGACAGGGTCTTAGCAATCAGCCCCAGCATTTT. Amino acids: CASSQGQGLSNQPQHF.

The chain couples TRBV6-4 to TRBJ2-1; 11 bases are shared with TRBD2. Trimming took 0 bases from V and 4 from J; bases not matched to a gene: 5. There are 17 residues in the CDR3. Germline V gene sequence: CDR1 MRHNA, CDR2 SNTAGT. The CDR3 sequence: CASSDSGLADRYNEQFF. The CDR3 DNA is TGTGCCAGCAGTGACTCGGGACTAGCGGACCGATACAATGAGCAGTTCTTC.

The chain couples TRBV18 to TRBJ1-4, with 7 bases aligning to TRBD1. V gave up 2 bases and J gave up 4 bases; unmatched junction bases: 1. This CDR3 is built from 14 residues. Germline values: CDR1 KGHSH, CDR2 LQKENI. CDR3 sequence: CASSPGTVNEKLFF. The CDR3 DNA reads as TGTGCCAGCTCACCAGGGACAGTTAATGAAAAACTGTTTTTT.

CDR3 DNA sequence: TGTGCCAGCAGCGACCCGGGACTATCCGGCACAGATACGCAGTATTTT. Translated: CASSDPGLSGTDTQYF. The chain has TRBV9 and TRBJ2-3, with 7 bases identical to TRBD2. CDR3 length: 16 residues. The germline V gene encodes CDR1 SGDLS and CDR2 YYNGEE. V lost 3 bases, J lost 1 base, and 8 bases stayed unmatched.

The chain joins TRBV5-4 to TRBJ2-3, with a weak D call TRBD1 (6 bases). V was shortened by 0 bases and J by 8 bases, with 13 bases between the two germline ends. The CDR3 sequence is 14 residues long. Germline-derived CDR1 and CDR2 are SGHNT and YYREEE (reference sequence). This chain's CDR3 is CASSLEGVTRTQYF. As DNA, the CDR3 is TGTGCCAGCAGCTTGGAGGGGGTAACTCGTACGCAGTATTTT.

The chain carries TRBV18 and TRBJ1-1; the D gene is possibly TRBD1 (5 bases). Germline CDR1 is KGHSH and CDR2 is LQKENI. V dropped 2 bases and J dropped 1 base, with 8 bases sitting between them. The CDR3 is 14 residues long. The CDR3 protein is CASSPIQANTEAFF. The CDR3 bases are TGTGCCAGCTCACCAATACAGGCGAACACTGAAGCTTTCTTT.

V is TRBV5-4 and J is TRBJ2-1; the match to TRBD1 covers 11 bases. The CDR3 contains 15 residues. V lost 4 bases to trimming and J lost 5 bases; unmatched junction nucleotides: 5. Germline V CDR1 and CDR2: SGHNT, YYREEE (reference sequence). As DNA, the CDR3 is TGTGCCAGCAGCCTTCCGGGACAGGGGGACAATGAGCAGTTCTTC. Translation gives CASSLPGQGDNEQFF.

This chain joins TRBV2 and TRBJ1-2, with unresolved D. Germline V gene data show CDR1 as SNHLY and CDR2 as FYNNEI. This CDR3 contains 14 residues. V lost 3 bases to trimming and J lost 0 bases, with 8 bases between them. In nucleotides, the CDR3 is TGTGCCAGCAGTGATTACAGCTCTAACTATGGCTACACCTTC. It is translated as CASSDYSSNYGYTF.